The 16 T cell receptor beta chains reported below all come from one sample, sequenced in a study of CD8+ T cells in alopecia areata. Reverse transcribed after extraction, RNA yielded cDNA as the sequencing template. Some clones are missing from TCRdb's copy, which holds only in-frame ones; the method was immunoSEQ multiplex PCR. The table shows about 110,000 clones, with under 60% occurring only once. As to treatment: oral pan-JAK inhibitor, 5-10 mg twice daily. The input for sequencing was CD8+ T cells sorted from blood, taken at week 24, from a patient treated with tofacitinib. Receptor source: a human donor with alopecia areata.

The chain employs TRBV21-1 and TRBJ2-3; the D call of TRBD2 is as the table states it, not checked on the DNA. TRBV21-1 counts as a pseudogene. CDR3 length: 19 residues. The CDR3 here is CASSALPPREGASTDTQYF. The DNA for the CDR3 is TGTGCCAGCAGCGCCCTCCCTCCACGGGAGGGGGCAAGCACAGATACGCAGTATTTT.

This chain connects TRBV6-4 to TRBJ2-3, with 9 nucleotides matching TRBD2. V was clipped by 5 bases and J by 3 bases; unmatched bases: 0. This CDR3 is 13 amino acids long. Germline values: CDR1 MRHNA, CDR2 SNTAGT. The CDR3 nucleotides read TGTGCCAGCAGTAGCGGGGGGACAGATACGCAGTATTTT. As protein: CASSSGGTDTQYF.

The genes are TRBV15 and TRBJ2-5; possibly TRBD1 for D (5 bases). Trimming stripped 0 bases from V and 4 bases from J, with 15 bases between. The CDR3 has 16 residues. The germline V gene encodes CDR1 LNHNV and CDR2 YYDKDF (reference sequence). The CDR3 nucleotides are TGTGCCACCAGCAGAGAACCGGCAGGGAAGAGAGAGACCCAGTACTTC. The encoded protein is CATSREPAGKRETQYF.

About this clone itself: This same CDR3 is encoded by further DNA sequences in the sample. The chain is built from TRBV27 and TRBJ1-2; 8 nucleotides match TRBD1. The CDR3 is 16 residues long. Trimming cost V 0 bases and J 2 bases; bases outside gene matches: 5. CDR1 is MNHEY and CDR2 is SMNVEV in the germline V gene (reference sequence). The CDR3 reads CASSLSPGTGNYGYTF. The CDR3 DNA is TGTGCCAGCAGTTTATCCCCCGGGACAGGCAACTATGGCTACACCTTC.

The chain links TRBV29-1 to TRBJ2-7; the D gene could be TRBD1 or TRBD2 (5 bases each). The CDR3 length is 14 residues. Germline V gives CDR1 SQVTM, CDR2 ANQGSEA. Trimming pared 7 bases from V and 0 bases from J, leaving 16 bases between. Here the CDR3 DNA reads TGCAGCGCTGTCGGGGCAGCCTACTCCTACGAGCAGTACTTC. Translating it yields CSAVGAAYSYEQYF.

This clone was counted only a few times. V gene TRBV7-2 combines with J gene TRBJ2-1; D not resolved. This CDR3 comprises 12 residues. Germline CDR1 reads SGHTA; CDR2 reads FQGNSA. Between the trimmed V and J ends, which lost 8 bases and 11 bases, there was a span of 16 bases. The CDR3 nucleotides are TGTGCCAGCCCACCAACCCGGGCTCAGCAGTTCTTC. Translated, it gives CASPPTRAQQFF.

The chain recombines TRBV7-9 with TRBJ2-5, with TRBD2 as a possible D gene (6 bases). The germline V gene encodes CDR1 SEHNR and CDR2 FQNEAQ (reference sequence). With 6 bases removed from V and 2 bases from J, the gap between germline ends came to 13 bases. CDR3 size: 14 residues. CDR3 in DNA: TGTGCCAGCAGATTCGGGGGTATTCAAGAGACCCAGTACTTC. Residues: CASRFGGIQETQYF. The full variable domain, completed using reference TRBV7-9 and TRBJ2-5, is DTGVSQNPRHKITKRGQNVTFRCDPISEHNRLYWYRQTLGQGPEFLTYFQNEAQLEKSRLLSDRFSAERPKGSFSTLEIQRTEQGDSAMYLCASRFGGIQETQYFGPGTRLLVL.

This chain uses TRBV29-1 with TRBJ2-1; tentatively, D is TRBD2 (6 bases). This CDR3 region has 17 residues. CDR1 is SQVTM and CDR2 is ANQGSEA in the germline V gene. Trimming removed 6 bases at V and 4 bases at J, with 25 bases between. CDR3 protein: CSVRPRTGRGDYNEQFF. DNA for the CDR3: TGCAGCGTCCGACCGAGGACCGGGAGAGGGGATTACAATGAGCAGTTCTTC.

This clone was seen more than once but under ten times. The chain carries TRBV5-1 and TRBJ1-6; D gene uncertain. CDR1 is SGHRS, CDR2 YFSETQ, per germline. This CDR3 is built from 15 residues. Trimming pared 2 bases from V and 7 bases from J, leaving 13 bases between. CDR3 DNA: TGCGCCAGCAGCTTCTCGAAAGTGCAGAATTCACCCCTCCACTTT. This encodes CASSFSKVQNSPLHF. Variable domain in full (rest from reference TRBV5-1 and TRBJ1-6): KAGVTQTPRYLIKTRGQQVTLSCSPISGHRSVSWYQQTPGQGLQFLFEYFSETQRNKGNFPGRFSGRQFSNSRSEMNVSTLELGDSALYLCASSFSKVQNSPLHFGNGTRLTVT.

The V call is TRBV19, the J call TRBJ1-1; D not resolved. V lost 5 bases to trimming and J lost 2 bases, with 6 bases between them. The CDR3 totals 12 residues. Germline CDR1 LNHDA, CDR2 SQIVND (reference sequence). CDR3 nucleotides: TGTGCCAGTAGTTGGGTTAACACTGAAGCTTTCTTT. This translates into CASSWVNTEAFF.

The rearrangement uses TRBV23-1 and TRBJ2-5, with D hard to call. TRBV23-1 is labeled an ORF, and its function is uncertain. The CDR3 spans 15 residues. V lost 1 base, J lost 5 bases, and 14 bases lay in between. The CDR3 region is CASSQWKEWRETQYF. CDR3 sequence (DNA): TGCGCCAGCAGTCAATGGAAAGAGTGGCGGGAGACCCAGTACTTC.

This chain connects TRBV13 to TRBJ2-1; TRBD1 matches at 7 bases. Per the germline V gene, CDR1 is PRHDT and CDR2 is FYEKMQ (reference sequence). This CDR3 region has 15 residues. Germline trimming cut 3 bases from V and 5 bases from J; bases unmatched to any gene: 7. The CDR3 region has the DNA TGTGCCAGCAGCTTGGGACAGTCTAGGAACAATGAGCAGTTCTTC. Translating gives CASSLGQSRNNEQFF.

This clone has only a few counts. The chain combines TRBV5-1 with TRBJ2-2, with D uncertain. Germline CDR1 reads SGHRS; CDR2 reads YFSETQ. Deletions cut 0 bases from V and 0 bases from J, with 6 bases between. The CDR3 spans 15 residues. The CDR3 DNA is TGCGCCAGCAGCTTGGCGACGCCGAACACCGGGGAGCTGTTTTTT. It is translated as CASSLATPNTGELFF.

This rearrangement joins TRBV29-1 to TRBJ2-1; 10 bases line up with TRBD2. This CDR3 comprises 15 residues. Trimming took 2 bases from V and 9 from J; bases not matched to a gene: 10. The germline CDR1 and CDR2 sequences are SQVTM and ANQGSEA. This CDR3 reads CSVEPSGGDHGEQFF. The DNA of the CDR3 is TGCAGCGTTGAACCCAGCGGGGGGGATCACGGTGAGCAGTTCTTC.

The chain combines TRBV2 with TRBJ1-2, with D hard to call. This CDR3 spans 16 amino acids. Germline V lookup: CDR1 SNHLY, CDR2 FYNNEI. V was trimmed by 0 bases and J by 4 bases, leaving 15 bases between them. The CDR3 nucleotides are TGTGCCAGCAGTGAAGCGCCCAGGAGCCCCTCCTATGGCTACACCTTC. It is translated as CASSEAPRSPSYGYTF.

The DNA of the CDR3 is TGTGCCAGCAGCCCGGACAGGGGCTACAATGAGCAGTTCTTC. Amino acid sequence: CASSPDRGYNEQFF. This chain connects TRBV9 to TRBJ2-1, with TRBD1 matching 9 bases. The CDR3 spans 14 residues. Germline-derived CDR1 and CDR2 are SGDLS and YYNGEE. The ends lost 4 bases at V and 3 bases at J; junction bases unmatched: 2. The whole variable domain, remainder taken from reference TRBV9 and TRBJ2-1, is DSGVTQTPKHLITATGQRVTLRCSPRSGDLSVYWYQQSLDQGLQFLIQYYNGEERAKGNILERFSAQQFPDLHSELNLSSLELGDSALYFCASSPDRGYNEQFFGPGTRLTVL.